This T cell receptor beta chain emerged from a study of identical twins (dated by TCRdb to about 2016). Regarding the study in general: To test whether fetal clonotypes persist, the study used deep sequencing on TCR alpha and beta repertoires from monozygotic twins, unrelated adults of various ages, and cord blood. To rule out contamination, replicate twin experiments were performed at different times with different library preparation protocols. Here is what the overall study found, with its caveats: Because the same donors could not be followed over many years, the conclusions depended on cross-sectional statistical analysis. Fewer insertions were carried by abundant cord blood beta clonotypes, a similar but weaker trend appeared in young adult naive repertoires, and no such trend appeared in memory repertoires. In monozygotic twins, recombination models systematically underestimated out-of-frame TCR alpha sharing, but the models matched the sharing seen between unrelated individuals. Zero-insertion analyses could be partly confounded by invariant T cells such as MAIT and iNKT, though diverse VJ usage argued against such confounding for most clonotypes. A weaker excess of twin sharing was found in beta out-of-frame sequences because the signal-to-noise ratio was lowered by fewer shared sequences. Compared with coincidental sharing between unrelated individuals, out-of-frame TCR alpha sequences shared between twins showed an excess of sequences with low generation probability.

Libraries were made using 5' RACE. TCRdb records Illumina HiSeq 2000 as the sequencer. A universal primer binding site was added through template switching, and the final cDNA carried a unique molecular identifier so that TCR cDNA molecules could be counted accurately. Specific primers in the conserved constant-segment region were used to synthesize first-strand cDNA for TCR alpha and beta chains. To control for contamination, each cDNA library was double barcoded with a SMART-Mk sample barcode plus Illumina barcodes. TruSeq adapter sequences, together with Illumina sample barcodes, were added in two successive PCR steps. The Illumina HiSeq platform was used with custom primers to sequence TCR alpha and beta cDNA libraries. Per the original workflow: MiGEC was used to process raw reads and extract unique molecular identifiers, and MiXCR was used to find CDR3 positions. For each individual, recombination models were inferred using an EM algorithm with the repgenHMM and IGoR tools. The tcR package in R was used for shared clonotype analysis, with sharing normalized by the product of cloneset sizes. To study raw recombination without the effects of thymic and clonal selection, out-of-frame nonproductive sequences were analyzed. TCRdb trimmed public reads at Q25 via fastp, called clones via MiXCR and kept in-frame beta chains. Every entry covers one CDR3 protein and lists the most common genes and DNA from its rows. The V and J calls shown here were made by TCRdb, not taken from the authors' results. In all, the sample holds 200,000 to 250,000 distinct CDR3 sequences, and around 8% of those were seen once. In total, the top ten clones hold 1.9% of the sample.

Every donor in the study was a healthy Caucasian. The twin cohort comprised three pairs of female monozygotic twins, all aged roughly 18 to 30 years. Using Miltenyi CD45RO+ enrichment and human naive T-cell isolation kits, memory (CD45RO+) and naive T cells were isolated from PBMC. There are many counts of this clonotype. There is no known antigen for this receptor. Base qualities are not provided; no much larger clone lies one nucleotide away. Trimming accounts for 5 bases at V and 10 bases at J, while the number of junction bases matched to no gene is 5. The CDR3 runs 14 amino acids, cysteine and phenylalanine included. Kept here is only the CDR3 DNA, which spans 42 bases and is read in frame from base 1. The germline V gene (reference sequence) yields SEHNR for CDR1 and FQNEAQ for CDR2. The data also belong to a second study, concerning yellow fever vaccine responses in identical twins. The second investigation adds: The authors reported that the T cell response to vaccination in identical twins appeared partly convergent and partly personalized. In the study, vaccine-responding T cell clones were precisely tracked in identical twins.

The material sequenced was memory (CD45RO+) T cells sorted from blood. In light of the paper, this sample's cell subset or site label describes: CD45RO+ enriched T cells. The receptor chain draws on TRBV7-9 and TRBJ1-6, with 10 middle bases fitting TRBD1. This receptor was taken from a woman between 18 and 30 years old in good health. The sequenced DNA is TGTGCCAGCAGCACTAGGGACAGGGGATCACCCCTCCACTTT. Its protein is CASSTRDRGSPLHF.